This passage covers 30 T cell receptor beta chains from one sample sequenced in a study of cytomegalovirus exposure and HLA in healthy donors. Some clones are missing from TCRdb's copy, which holds only in-frame ones; the method was immunoSEQ multiplex PCR. This sample has 160,000 or so clones, with 88% found just once. The sample consisted of PBMCs. These receptor sequences come from a man younger than 35 in good health and CMV-seronegative.

This clone was counted a single time. The V gene is TRBV11-1, the J gene TRBJ2-1; 7 bases match TRBD1. The germline gives CDR1 SGHAT, CDR2 FQDESV (reference sequence). The CDR3 loop spans 14 amino acids. Germline trimming cut 10 bases from V and 6 bases from J; bases unmatched to any gene: 12. The CDR3 DNA sequence: TGTGCCACCCACCCGGGGACAGTTTCCAATGAGCAGTTCTTC. The encoded protein is CATHPGTVSNEQFF.

The chain has TRBV5-1 and TRBJ1-1; D ambiguous. Trimming removed 4 bases from V and 0 bases from J, with 10 bases in between. Germline loops: CDR1 SGHRS, CDR2 YFSETQ. The CDR3 extends over 14 amino acids. CDR3 in amino acids: CASSVKSMNTEAFF. CDR3 bases: TGCGCCAGCAGCGTTAAGAGTATGAACACTGAAGCTTTCTTT.

The J gene is TRBJ2-7, the V gene TRBV27; tentatively, D is TRBD1 (5 bases). CDR1 MNHEY and CDR2 SMNVEV come from the germline V gene (reference sequence). CDR3 length equals 13 residues. Deletions cut 2 bases from V and 2 bases from J, with 7 bases between. CDR3 bases: TGTGCCAGCAGTTTACAGGGCCCCTACGAGCAGTACTTC. This codes for CASSLQGPYEQYF.

The V gene is TRBV11-1, the J gene TRBJ2-1; TRBD2 matches 14 bases. V lost 3 bases, J lost 5 bases, and 6 bases stayed unmatched. The germline gives CDR1 SGHAT, CDR2 FQDESV (reference sequence). CDR3 size: 17 residues. The chain's CDR3 is CASSFGTSGRLNNEQFF. The DNA for the CDR3 is TGTGCCAGCAGCTTTGGGACTAGCGGGAGACTTAACAATGAGCAGTTCTTC.

The chain combines TRBV28 with TRBJ1-5; 10 bases line up with TRBD1. The germline gives CDR1 MDHEN, CDR2 SYDVKM. The CDR3 loop spans 15 amino acids. J lost 2 bases, V lost 6 bases, and 4 bases had no gene match. DNA for the CDR3: TGTGCCAGCAGCCGGACAGGGGGGGGCAATCAGCCCCAGCATTTT. Translation gives CASSRTGGGNQPQHF. Together with reference TRBV28 and TRBJ1-5, the CDR3 gives the full variable domain: DVKVTQSSRYLVKRTGEKVFLECVQDMDHENMFWYRQDPGLGLRLIYFSYDVKMKEKGDIPEGYSVSREKKERFSLILESASTNQTSMYLCASSRTGGGNQPQHFGDGTRLSIL.

V usage is TRBV13 and J usage is TRBJ2-3; 9 bases are shared with TRBD2. In germline, CDR1 is PRHDT, CDR2 FYEKMQ (reference sequence). V gave up 3 bases and J gave up 6 bases; unmatched junction bases: 7. This CDR3 contains 15 residues. The CDR3 coding sequence is TGTGCCAGCAGCTTGGGCGGGGGGGCCAAGGATACGCAGTATTTT. Amino acid sequence: CASSLGGGAKDTQYF.

The V gene is TRBV2, the J gene TRBJ2-7; 7 bases agree with TRBD2. The CDR3 extends over 12 amino acids. Germline lookup yields CDR1 SNHLY and CDR2 FYNNEI. Losses at the gene ends were 5 bases for V and 3 bases for J; bases not matched to a gene: 1. The CDR3, as DNA: TGTGCCAGCAGTCGGGAGGTCTACGAGCAGTACTTC. It codes for CASSREVYEQYF.

The chain couples TRBV19 to TRBJ2-5; 7 nucleotides line up with TRBD1. The CDR3 length is 17 residues. V lost 4 bases, J lost 7 bases, and 18 bases stayed unmatched. Germline V CDR1 and CDR2: LNHDA, SQIVND (reference sequence). CDR3 bases: TGTGCCAGTAGTACCTCGGGCGTGGACAGGTCCATAGGGACCCAGTACTTC. As protein: CASSTSGVDRSIGTQYF.

The chain recombines TRBV28 with TRBJ1-2; possible D gene TRBD1, 6 bases. The CDR3 runs to 14 residues. Germline V gene sequence: CDR1 MDHEN, CDR2 SYDVKM. Trimming removed 0 bases at V and 8 bases at J, with 13 bases between. DNA of the CDR3: TGTGCCAGCAGTTTATGGGGCAGGGGCGGAGGCTACACCTTC. Protein: CASSLWGRGGGYTF.

The chain employs TRBV7-2 and TRBJ2-1, with TRBD2 matching over 13 bases. Trimming removed 1 base from V and 10 bases from J; junction bases left unmatched: 7. Germline V gene lookup returns CDR1 SGHTA and CDR2 FQGNSA. The CDR3 runs 16 residues. This CDR3 reads CASSLGGLAGVGEQFF. The CDR3 nucleotides read TGTGCCAGCAGCTTAGGAGGACTAGCGGGAGTCGGGGAGCAGTTCTTC.

V is TRBV2 and J is TRBJ2-7; possible D gene TRBD2, 6 bases. The V end was cut by 8 bases, the J end by 2 bases, with 16 bases between. This CDR3 spans 14 amino acids. The germline CDR1 and CDR2 sequences are SNHLY and FYNNEI. The CDR3 protein is CASQEGPGTYEQYV. CDR3 nucleotides: TGTGCCAGCCAGGAGGGCCCAGGGACCTACGAGCAGTACGTC.

The J gene is TRBJ2-1, the V gene TRBV25-1, with 10 positions matching TRBD2. This CDR3 contains 14 residues. With 4 bases clipped from V and 9 bases from J, the junction kept 6 bases outside the gene matches. CDR1 is MGHDK, CDR2 SYGVNS, per germline. The CDR3 coding sequence is TGTGCCAGCAGTGGGCTAGCGGGAGAACCTGAGCAGTTCTTC. Protein product: CASSGLAGEPEQFF.

The chain links TRBV30 to TRBJ2-7; TRBD2 matches 7 bases. The CDR3 contains 17 residues. In germline, CDR1 is GTSNPN, CDR2 SVGIG (reference sequence). V gave up 3 bases and J gave up 2 bases; unmatched junction bases: 16. The CDR3 loop reads CAWSVEAERGRPYEQYV. The CDR3 DNA follows: TGTGCCTGGAGCGTAGAGGCGGAGCGGGGCCGCCCCTACGAGCAGTACGTC.

V and J are TRBV7-2 and TRBJ2-7; 7 bases line up with TRBD2. The trim removed 6 bases at V and 0 bases at J, leaving 11 bases unmatched. The germline gives CDR1 SGHTA, CDR2 FQGNSA. This CDR3 region has 16 residues. CDR3 nucleotide sequence: TGTGCCAGCAGACATGGGAGGGACGAAACCTCCTACGAGCAGTACTTC. It encodes CASRHGRDETSYEQYF.

The chain employs TRBV7-9 and TRBJ2-3, with 10 positions matching TRBD2. CDR1 and CDR2 from the germline V gene are SEHNR and FQNEAQ (reference sequence). V gave up 1 base and J gave up 10 bases; unmatched junction bases: 5. The CDR3 sequence is 14 residues long. Here the CDR3 reads CASSLVSGGSSQYF. The CDR3 region has the DNA TGTGCCAGCAGCTTAGTTAGCGGGGGGTCCTCGCAGTATTTT.

This clone came up once. The V and J genes are TRBV5-1 and TRBJ2-7; 7 bases match TRBD2. Per the germline V gene, CDR1 is SGHRS and CDR2 is YFSETQ. With V trimmed by 5 bases and J by 2 bases, 10 bases remained unmatched. The CDR3 consists of 15 residues. CDR3 region: CASSRGEGWTYEQYF. Written as DNA, the CDR3 is TGCGCCAGCAGTCGGGGGGAGGGTTGGACCTACGAGCAGTACTTC.

The V call is TRBV6-1, the J call TRBJ2-3, with 7 positions matching TRBD1. This CDR3 has 14 amino acids. J gave up 2 bases and V 10 bases, and 9 bases lay outside the gene matches. Germline V gives CDR1 MNHNS, CDR2 SASEGT. The CDR3 loop reads CATYRGFNTDTQYF. CDR3 nucleotide sequence: TGTGCCACATACAGGGGATTCAACACAGATACGCAGTATTTT.

V usage is TRBV5-6 and J usage is TRBJ2-3; 8 nucleotides agree with TRBD2. Germline V lookup: CDR1 SGHDT, CDR2 YYEEEE. The J segment lost 4 bases and the V segment lost 4 bases, leaving 11 bases of the junction unmatched. The CDR3 is made up of 16 amino acids. The CDR3 sequence: CASSRAVAGPSDTQYF. CDR3 in DNA: TGTGCCAGCAGCCGGGCGGTAGCGGGACCATCAGATACGCAGTATTTT.

The chain carries TRBV4-2 and TRBJ2-5; 8 bases line up with TRBD2. The junction had 12 bases not matched to a gene; V was cut back by 2 bases and J by 4 bases. CDR3 length equals 17 residues. The V gene's germline CDR1 is LGHNA and CDR2 YNFKEQ. This CDR3 reads CASSQRAGARERETQYF. CDR3 bases: TGTGCCAGCAGCCAAAGAGCGGGAGCGCGGGAGAGAGAGACCCAGTACTTC.

This clone was seen just once. The chain recombines TRBV5-1 with TRBJ2-1; D is possibly TRBD1 (6 bases). V was cut by 4 bases and J by 0 bases, with 11 bases left in between. Germline V gene lookup returns CDR1 SGHRS and CDR2 YFSETQ. CDR3 size: 15 residues. CDR3 nucleotides: TGCGCCAGCAGCGTGACAGGAGTCTCCTACAATGAGCAGTTCTTC. Translation gives CASSVTGVSYNEQFF.

The chain links TRBV6-1 to TRBJ2-1; D gene unclear. This CDR3 is built from 13 residues. V gave up 7 bases and J gave up 0 bases, with 7 bases separating them. The germline V gene has CDR1 MNHNS and CDR2 SASEGT. The CDR3 sequence: CASILSSYNEQFF. The CDR3 DNA is TGTGCCAGCATACTAAGCTCCTACAATGAGCAGTTCTTC.

The CDR3, as DNA: TGTGCCAGCAGTTACGGCACATCAACAAGTTCACCCCTCCACTTT. It codes for CASSYGTSTSSPLHF. This chain joins TRBV6-5 and TRBJ1-6; unclear D gene. CDR3 length: 15 residues. CDR1 is MNHEY and CDR2 is SVGAGI in the germline V gene. Trimming pared 2 bases from V and 9 bases from J, leaving 14 bases between.

The chain is built from TRBV30 and TRBJ2-2; no clear D. Germline CDR1 reads GTSNPN; CDR2 reads SVGIG (reference sequence). The CDR3 has 14 amino acids. Trimming left V 5 bases short and J 3 bases short, with 13 bases between. The CDR3 DNA reads TGTGCCTGGGGTTTGGGCAGCTACACCGGGGAGCTGTTTTTT. Protein product: CAWGLGSYTGELFF.

The chain uses TRBV5-6 and TRBJ1-1; D possibly corresponds to TRBD1 (5 bases). V was pared by 4 bases and J by 5 bases, with 18 bases between. The CDR3 spans 15 residues. CDR1 and CDR2 from the germline V gene are SGHDT and YYEEEE. The chain's CDR3 is CASSRYPTGGTEAFF. Written as DNA, the CDR3 is TGTGCCAGCAGCAGATACCCGACGGGGGGAACTGAAGCTTTCTTT.

This chain connects TRBV6-1 to TRBJ2-5; the D gene is possibly TRBD2 (7 bases). CDR3 length: 13 amino acids. Trimming shortened V by 2 bases and J by 6 bases, and 10 bases separated the two germline ends. CDR1 is MNHNS, CDR2 SASEGT, per germline. Here the CDR3 reads CASSEMGGQTQYF. The CDR3 DNA follows: TGTGCCAGCAGTGAAATGGGGGGGCAGACCCAGTACTTC.

The chain has TRBV7-6 and TRBJ2-3; unclear D gene. CDR3 size: 11 residues. CDR1 SGHVS and CDR2 FNYEAQ come from the germline V gene. V lost 1 base to trimming and J lost 8 bases, with 4 bases between them. This CDR3 reads CASSLGSTQYF. The DNA of the CDR3 is TGTGCCAGCAGCTTAGGGAGTACGCAGTATTTT.

The chain combines TRBV27 with TRBJ2-3; a possible D gene is TRBD2 (5 bases). Germline CDR1 reads MNHEY; CDR2 reads SMNVEV (reference sequence). Trimming pared 6 bases from V and 5 bases from J, leaving 12 bases between. The CDR3 extends over 13 amino acids. The CDR3 DNA reads as TGTGCCAGCAGGATAACCCGGGGAGATACGCAGTATTTT. It yields the protein CASRITRGDTQYF.

The V gene is TRBV6-5, the J gene TRBJ2-1, with TRBD2 as a possible D gene (5 bases). Per the germline V gene, CDR1 is MNHEY and CDR2 is SVGAGI. The CDR3 covers 13 residues. The V end lost 6 bases, the J end lost 5 bases, and 11 bases lay between the germline ends. CDR3 residues: CASRVDFNNEQFF. The CDR3, as DNA: TGTGCCAGCAGAGTGGACTTCAACAATGAGCAGTTCTTC.

The chain uses TRBV2 and TRBJ1-1; D remains ambiguous. This CDR3 is built from 13 residues. The germline CDR1 and CDR2 sequences are SNHLY and FYNNEI. V gave up 4 bases and J gave up 4 bases, with 10 bases separating them. The CDR3 DNA is TGTGCCAGCAGTGGCGGAGCGTTCACTGAAGCTTTCTTT. It translates to CASSGGAFTEAFF.

The chain carries TRBV29-1 and TRBJ2-2, with D possibly TRBD1 on 6 matching bases. In germline, CDR1 is SQVTM, CDR2 ANQGSEA. V was cut by 1 base and J by 1 base, with 7 bases left in between. This CDR3 contains 14 residues. Written as DNA, the CDR3 is TGCAGCGTTGAAGTGGGACAGAACACCGGGGAGCTGTTTTTT. It codes for CSVEVGQNTGELFF.